These T cell receptor beta chains were read from a single sample in a study of T-cell memory formation after mild COVID-19. Each CDR3 protein is one row after TCRdb ran MiXCR on the 5' RACE reads. The sample lists about 88,000 distinct CDR3 sequences; around 25% were seen once. The material sequenced was PBMCs or a T cell subset sorted from them (not recorded which). These TCRs come from a man younger than 30 who had mild COVID-19 (a few samples of this study predate the infection). Cell type and time point are not known. Both conserved end residues are trimmed from each CDR3.

V gene	J gene	CDR3 length	CDR3 protein
TRBV7-3	TRBJ2-2	19	ASSFYLAPRQAIQNTGELF
TRBV6-2/TRBV6-3	TRBJ2-5	13	ASSSFPVGQETQY
TRBV24-1	TRBJ2-4	16	AKACQSGGLLAKNIQY
TRBV4-1	TRBJ2-3	14	ASSQDPAGSTDTQY
TRBV29-1	TRBJ2-1	9	SVPARGEQF
TRBV2	TRBJ2-2	13	ASSDERWNTGELF
TRBV11-2	TRBJ2-3	13	ASSSWDRGPDTQY
TRBV28	TRBJ2-3	13	ASSSRGLFTDTQY
TRBV29-1	TRBJ2-7	12	SVEVWDPKYEQY
TRBV6-2/TRBV6-3	TRBJ2-5	14	ASTLIASGDWETQY
TRBV4-2	TRBJ2-5	13	ASSQGGGVQETQY
TRBV5-5	TRBJ2-1	13	ASSSSGTSYNEQF
TRBV27	TRBJ2-3	16	ASSLGTGCDMCADTQY
TRBV6-5	TRBJ2-6	12	ATGENSGANVLT
TRBV29-1	TRBJ2-2	10	SVASNTGELF
TRBV4-2	TRBJ2-1	12	ASSQGTGRNEQF
TRBV4-1	TRBJ1-5	13	ASSHRSVSNQPQH
TRBV4-2	TRBJ2-4	13	ASSQDSLAKNIQY
TRBV4-3	TRBJ2-3	15	ASSQDKGRWGTDTQY
TRBV12-3/TRBV12-4	TRBJ1-5	10	ASSMRNQPQH
TRBV6-5	TRBJ1-3	13	ASRPTGGSGNTIY
TRBV27	TRBJ2-7	13	ASSLRQSSSYEQY
TRBV7-6	TRBJ2-7	13	ASSLSLAGGDEQY
TRBV6-2/TRBV6-3	TRBJ1-1	9	ASSYGRGAF
TRBV4-1	TRBJ2-3	16	ASSRGTGRESGTDTQY
TRBV29-1	TRBJ2-1	12	SARERSYYNEQF
TRBV11-2	TRBJ2-3	14	ASRISGGLNTDTQY
TRBV12-3/TRBV12-4	TRBJ2-3	9	ASSPSDTQY
TRBV13	TRBJ1-4	14	ASSPRRSSREEKLF
TRBV4-3	TRBJ2-3	13	ASSSRSGGTDTQY
TRBV7-2	TRBJ2-3	11	ASSLDPSDTQY
TRBV4-3	TRBJ1-3	14	ASSLGRGEAGNTIY
TRBV12-3/TRBV12-4	TRBJ2-3	11	ASSPLGTDTQY
TRBV7-8	TRBJ2-1	13	ASSSMSGVYNEQF
TRBV4-3	TRBJ2-7	12	ASSQVTGGYEQY
TRBV5-4	TRBJ1-1	9	ASSVNTEAF
TRBV6-4	TRBJ1-4	10	ASRWGFEKLF
TRBV12-3/TRBV12-4	TRBJ1-4	13	ASTPALTLGEKLF
TRBV4-1	TRBJ1-2	13	ASSPLGTNNYGYT
TRBV4-2	TRBJ2-5	13	ASSQLSGDQETQY
TRBV29-1	TRBJ1-1	11	SVPGTDNTEAF
TRBV9	TRBJ1-1	15	ASSDFSRKGGNTEAF
TRBV28	TRBJ2-1	18	ASSSTVTSGGHPSDNEQF
TRBV4-3	TRBJ2-3	12	ASSRGPVADTQY
TRBV6-1	TRBJ2-7	11	ASSATGDYEQY
TRBV7-9	TRBJ1-2	12	ASSWTEAGGGYT
TRBV7-9	TRBJ2-1	12	ASSLLTGYNEQF
TRBV4-1	TRBJ1-1	11	ASSSVGVTEAL
TRBV12-3/TRBV12-4	TRBJ1-2	10	ASSRLDLRCT
TRBV20-1	TRBJ2-3	12	SAPDPASTDTQY
TRBV10-3	TRBJ2-5	12	AISVGQNQETQY
TRBV24-1	TRBJ2-2	12	ATSDYRPTGELF
TRBV7-6	TRBJ2-5	13	ASSRLAGGGETQY
TRBV9	TRBJ2-1	13	ASSVEGGGANEQF
TRBV4-2	TRBJ2-5	14	ASSQGETMIEETQY